Here is one T cell receptor (beta chain) with its context. The V segment lost 4 bases and the J segment 5 bases; nucleotides outside the gene matches: 9. This CDR3 spans 15 amino acids. CDR1 SGHVS and CDR2 FNYEAQ come from the germline V gene. This entry is derived from a study of T cell changes during pregnancy in multiple sclerosis. Using immunoSEQ multiplex PCR, the repertoire was profiled, and TCRdb retains in-frame clones only, with some absent. This table has just over 30,000 clones, around 91% appearing once. The chain links TRBV7-6 to TRBJ2-5; 8 bases map to TRBD2. The input for sequencing was CD8+ T cells from peripheral blood mononuclear cells, taken in the second trimester of pregnancy. This TCR derives from a female donor with multiple sclerosis, enrolled in a pregnancy study. The CDR3 DNA reads as TGTGCCAGCAGCTCTTACCGGGAGGGCCACGAGACCCAGTACTTC. Its translation: CASSSYREGHETQYF. The entire variable domain, with the rest obtained from reference TRBV7-6 and TRBJ2-5, is as follows: GAGVSQSPRYKVTKRGQDVALRCDPISGHVSLYWYRQALGQGPEFLTYFNYEAQQDKSGLPNDRFSAERPEGSISTLTIQRTEQRDSAMYRCASSSYREGHETQYFGPGTRLLVL.